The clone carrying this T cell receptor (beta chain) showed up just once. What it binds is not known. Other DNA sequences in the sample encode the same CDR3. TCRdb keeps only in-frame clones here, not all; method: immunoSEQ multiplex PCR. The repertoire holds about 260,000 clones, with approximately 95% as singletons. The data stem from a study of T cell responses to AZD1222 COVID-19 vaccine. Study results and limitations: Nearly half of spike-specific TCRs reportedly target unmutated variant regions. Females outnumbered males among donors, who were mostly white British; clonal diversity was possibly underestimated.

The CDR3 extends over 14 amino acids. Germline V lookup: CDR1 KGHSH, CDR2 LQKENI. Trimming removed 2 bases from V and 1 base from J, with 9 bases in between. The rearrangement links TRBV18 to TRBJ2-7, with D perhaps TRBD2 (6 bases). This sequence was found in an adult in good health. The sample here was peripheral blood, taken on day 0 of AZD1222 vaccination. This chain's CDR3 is CASSPGRGSYEQYF. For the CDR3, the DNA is TGTGCCAGCTCACCAGGGCGGGGATCCTACGAGCAGTACTTC.